The T cell receptor (beta chain) described here comes from a study of blood T cell repertoires in COVID-19. Study in general: The analysed material was cDNA or gDNA that came from T cells, B-cell-depleted T cells, or PBMCs.

Germline CDR1 and CDR2: SGHNT and YENEEA. Trimming cost V 5 bases and J 4 bases, with 13 bases left between them. CDR3 length: 14 amino acids. The table came from immunoSEQ multiplex PCR; TCRdb's copy has only in-frame clones and leaves some out. The table has 250,000 to 350,000 clones, approximately 85% seen once; the top ten hold roughly 4%. In terms of age and location, participants ranged from about 18 to 90 years and lived in about two dozen US areas. Two negative PCRs, clearance, or symptom resolution were required of recovered Cohort 3 donors. Input material: PBMCs or T cells enriched from blood (not recorded which). The chain links TRBV11-3 to TRBJ2-3; D might be TRBD1 (6 bases). The clonotype was recovered from a young woman who had recovered from COVID-19. CDR3: CASSGYRASDTQYF. The CDR3 coding sequence is TGTGCCAGCAGCGGGTACAGGGCCTCAGATACGCAGTATTTT.